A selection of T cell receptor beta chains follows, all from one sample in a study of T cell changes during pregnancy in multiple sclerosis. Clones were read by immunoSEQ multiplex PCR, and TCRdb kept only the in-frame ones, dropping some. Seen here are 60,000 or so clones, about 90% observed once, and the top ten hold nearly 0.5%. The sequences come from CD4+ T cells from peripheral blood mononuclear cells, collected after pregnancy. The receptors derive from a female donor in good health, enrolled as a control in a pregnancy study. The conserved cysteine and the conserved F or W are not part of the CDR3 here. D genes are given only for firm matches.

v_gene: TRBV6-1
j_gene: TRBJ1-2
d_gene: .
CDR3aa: AIRIGAGVGGYT

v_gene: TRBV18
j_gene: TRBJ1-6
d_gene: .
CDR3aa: ASSPSGTYNSPLH

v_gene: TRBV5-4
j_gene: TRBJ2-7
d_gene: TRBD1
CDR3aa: ASSLQGSYEQY

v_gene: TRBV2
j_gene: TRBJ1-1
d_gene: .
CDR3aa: ASSDSMNTEAF

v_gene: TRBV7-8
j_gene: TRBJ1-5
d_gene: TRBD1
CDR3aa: ASSSGQGGQPQH

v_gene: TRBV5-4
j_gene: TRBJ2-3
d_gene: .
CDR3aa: ASSLEVFRPDTQY

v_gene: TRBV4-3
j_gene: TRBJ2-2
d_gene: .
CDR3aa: ASSPADSHTGELF

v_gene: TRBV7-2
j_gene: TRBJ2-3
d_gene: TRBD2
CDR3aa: ASSLGGSWEGTDTQY

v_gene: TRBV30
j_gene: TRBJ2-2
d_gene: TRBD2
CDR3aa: AWSTSGGAGTGELF

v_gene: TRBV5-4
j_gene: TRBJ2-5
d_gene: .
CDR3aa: ASSLAGTQETQY

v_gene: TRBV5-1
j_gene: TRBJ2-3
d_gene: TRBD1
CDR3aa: ASSRPGTGDDTQY

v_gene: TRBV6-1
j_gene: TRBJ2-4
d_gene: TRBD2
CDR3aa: ASRDSGGAGY

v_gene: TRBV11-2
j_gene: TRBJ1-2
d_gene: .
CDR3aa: ASSLTGAWSYGYT

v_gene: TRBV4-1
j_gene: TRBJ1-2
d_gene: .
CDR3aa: ASSQDRGGFNYGYT

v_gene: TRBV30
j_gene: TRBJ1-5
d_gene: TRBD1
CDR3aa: AWSADRGMAYSNQPQH

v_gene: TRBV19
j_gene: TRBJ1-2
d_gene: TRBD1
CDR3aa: ASSTRQGYGYT

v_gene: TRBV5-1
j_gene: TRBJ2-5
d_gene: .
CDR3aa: ASSWPEETQY

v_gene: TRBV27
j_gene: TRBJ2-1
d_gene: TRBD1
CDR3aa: ASRRMTGSSYNEQF

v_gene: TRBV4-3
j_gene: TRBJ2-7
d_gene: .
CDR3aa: ASSQFSGDTYEQY

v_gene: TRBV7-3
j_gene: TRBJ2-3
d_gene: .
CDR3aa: ASSLRRIGTDTQY

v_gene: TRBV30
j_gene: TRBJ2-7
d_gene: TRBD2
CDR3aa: AWSVGGGLAGNEQY

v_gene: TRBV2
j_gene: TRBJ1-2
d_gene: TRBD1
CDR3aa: ASSEGGHRGWRGYT

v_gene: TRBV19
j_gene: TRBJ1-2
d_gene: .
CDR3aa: ASSPSNNYGYT

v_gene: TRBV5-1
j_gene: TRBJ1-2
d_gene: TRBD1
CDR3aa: ASSLAMNRGGGYT

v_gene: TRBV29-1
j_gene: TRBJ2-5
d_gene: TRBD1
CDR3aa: SVTLTTGNQETQY

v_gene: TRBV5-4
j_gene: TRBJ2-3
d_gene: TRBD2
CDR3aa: ASSSKRGGFTDTQY

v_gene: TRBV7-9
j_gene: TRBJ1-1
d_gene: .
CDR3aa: ASSPGLTERTEAF

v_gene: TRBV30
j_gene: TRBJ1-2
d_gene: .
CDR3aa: AWSGGGGYT

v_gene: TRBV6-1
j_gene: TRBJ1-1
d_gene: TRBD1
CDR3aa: ASSERTGVYEAF

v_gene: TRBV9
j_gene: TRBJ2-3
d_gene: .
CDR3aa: ASSWATDTQY

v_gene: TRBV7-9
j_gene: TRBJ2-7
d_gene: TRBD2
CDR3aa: ASSSRVTSGGAMNEQY

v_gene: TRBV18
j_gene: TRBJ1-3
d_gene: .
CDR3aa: ASSPGRSSGNTIY

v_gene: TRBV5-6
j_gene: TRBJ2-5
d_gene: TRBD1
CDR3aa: ASNLGQPLETQY